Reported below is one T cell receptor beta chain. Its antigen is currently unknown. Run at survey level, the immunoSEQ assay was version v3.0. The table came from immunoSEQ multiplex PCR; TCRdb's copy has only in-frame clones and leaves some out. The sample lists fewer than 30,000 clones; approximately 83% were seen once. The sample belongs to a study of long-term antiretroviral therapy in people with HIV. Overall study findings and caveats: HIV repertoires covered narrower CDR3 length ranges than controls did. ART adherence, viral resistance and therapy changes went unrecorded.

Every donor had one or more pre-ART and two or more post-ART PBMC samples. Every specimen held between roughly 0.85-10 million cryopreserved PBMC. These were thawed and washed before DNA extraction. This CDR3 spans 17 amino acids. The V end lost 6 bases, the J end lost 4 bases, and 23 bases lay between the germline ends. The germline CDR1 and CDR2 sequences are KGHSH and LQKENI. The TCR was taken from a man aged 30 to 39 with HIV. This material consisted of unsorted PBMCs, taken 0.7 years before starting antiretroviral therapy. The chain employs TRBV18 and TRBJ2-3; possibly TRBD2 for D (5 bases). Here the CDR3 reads CASSHQGFGVEADTQYF. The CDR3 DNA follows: TGTGCCAGCTCGCACCAAGGATTCGGGGTGGAGGCAGATACGCAGTATTTT.